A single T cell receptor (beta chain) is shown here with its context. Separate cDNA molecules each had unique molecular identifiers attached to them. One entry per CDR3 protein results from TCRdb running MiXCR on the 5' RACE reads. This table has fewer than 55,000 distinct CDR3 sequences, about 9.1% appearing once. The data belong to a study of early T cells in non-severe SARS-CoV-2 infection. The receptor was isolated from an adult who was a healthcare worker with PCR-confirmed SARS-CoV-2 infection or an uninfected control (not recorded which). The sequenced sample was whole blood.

The CDR3 nucleotides are TGCAGTGCTAGAGAGGGACTAGCGGGATTAGGAGATACGCAGTATTTT. Amino acid sequence: CSAREGLAGLGDTQYF. The chain recombines TRBV20-1 with TRBJ2-3, with 13 positions matching TRBD2. This CDR3 has 16 residues. Germline-derived CDR1 and CDR2 are DFQATT and SNEGSKA (reference sequence). V dropped 0 bases and J dropped 5; count of bases not matched to a gene: 5.